This T cell receptor (beta chain) derives from a study of blood T cell repertoires in COVID-19. Study-wide context: PBMCs, B-cell-depleted T cells, or T cells provided the cDNA or gDNA that made up the material.

Seattle participants joined during active infection and were tracked over time. Per the study methods: Quantification of nucleated cells was approximated via reference gene primer amplification. The assay was immunoSEQ multiplex PCR, and TCRdb's table has in-frame clones only and misses some. V and J calls and clone size follow that table, whereas D and trimming were derived from the DNA. The sample has around 190,000 clones, roughly 77% seen once. Per germline, CDR1 SGHRS and CDR2 YFSETQ. The CDR3 consists of 13 residues. Unmatched junction bases numbered 8, after V lost 4 bases and J lost 12 bases. Sequencing input: peripheral blood. The TCR originated in a middle-aged woman with COVID-19, enrolled during active disease. J is TRBJ2-1 and V is TRBV5-1; TRBD1 matches 9 bases. CDR3 sequence (DNA): TGCGCCAGCAGCGGGGGGACAGGGTCAGCGCAGTTCTTC. It codes for CASSGGTGSAQFF.